This TCR beta chain was sequenced for a study of T-cell reconstitution after alpha-beta-depleted transplantation in children. The germline V gene has CDR1 DFQATT and CDR2 SNEGSKA (reference sequence). This CDR3 is 14 amino acids long. Trimming stripped 5 bases from V and 4 bases from J, with 17 bases between. The authors prepared the TCRbeta library with unique molecular identifiers. Each CDR3 protein is one row after TCRdb ran MiXCR on the PCR reads. The sample has hundreds of thousands of distinct CDR3 sequences; about an eighth are singletons. This chain uses TRBV20-1 with TRBJ1-2; TRBD1 is a possible D gene (5 bases). The clonotype comes from a human donor who donated a stem cell graft to a child with Fanconi anemia. The material was PBMCs, obtained from the stem cell graft. For the CDR3, the DNA is TGCAGTGCTTCGGGGACGACGGGATTCTATGGCTACACCTTC. Translation gives CSASGTTGFYGYTF.